This T cell receptor beta chain derives from a study of cytomegalovirus exposure and HLA in healthy donors. The assay was immunoSEQ multiplex PCR, and TCRdb's table has in-frame clones only and misses some. The table shows over 20,000 clones, with 95% to 97% occurring only once. The sample consisted of PBMCs. This clonotype was obtained from a man in his thirties or forties in good health and CMV-seropositive.

CDR3 loop: CASSLVSFEQYF. CDR3 nucleotide sequence: TGTGCCAGCAGCTTAGTTTCGTTCGAGCAGTACTTC. The rearrangement links TRBV7-8 to TRBJ2-7; no reliable D call. This CDR3 spans 12 amino acids. Germline V gene lookup returns CDR1 SGHVS and CDR2 FQNEAQ. Trimming removed 1 base at V and 6 bases at J, with 7 bases between. The whole variable domain, filled in from reference TRBV7-8 and TRBJ2-7, reads GAGVSQSPRYKVAKRGQDVALRCDPISGHVSLFWYQQALGQGPEFLTYFQNEAQLDKSGLPSDRFFAERPEGSVSTLKIQRTQQEDSAVYLCASSLVSFEQYFGPGTRLTVT.